The rows below give T cell receptor beta chains drawn from one sample of a study of PD-L1 blockade in urothelial cancer. Sequenced by immunoSEQ multiplex PCR; TCRdb stores in-frame clones only, minus some. The sample includes approximately 100,000 clones, roughly nine tenths seen only once; the top ten take 0.85% to 1%. The sample was PBMCs, taken around atezolizumab (anti-PD-L1) treatment. These receptors were taken from a woman of 80 years or more with urothelial cancer. Both conserved end residues are part of each CDR3. The order of the fields is J gene, V gene, CDR3 length, D gene, clone size, CDR3 protein, CDR3 DNA. D genes are given only for firm matches. For some rows the clone size is stated as once, few or many, or as a class when expanded; others skip it.

TRBJ1-2 | TRBV5-6 | 13 | - | - | CASSFVGDGGYTF | TGTGCCAGCAGCTTTGTAGGGGATGGTGGCTACACCTTC
TRBJ2-5 | TRBV6-1 | 15 | - | once | CASSVLQGARETQYF | TGTGCCAGCAGTGTTCTACAGGGCGCAAGGGAGACCCAGTACTTC
TRBJ2-3 | TRBV11-2 | 13 | - | once | CASSLAGVDTQYF | TGTGCCAGCAGCTTAGCGGGGGTTGATACGCAGTATTTT
TRBJ2-1 | TRBV14 | 16 | TRBD2 | - | CASSQELAGGSHEQFF | TGTGCCAGCAGCCAAGAACTAGCGGGAGGTTCCCATGAGCAGTTCTTC
TRBJ2-7 | TRBV11-2 | 11 | - | - | CASSSAGKKYF | TGTGCCAGCAGCTCCGCGGGGAAAAAGTACTTC
TRBJ1-3 | TRBV9 | 15 | TRBD1 | - | CASSLQGAPGNTIYF | TGTGCCAGCAGCTTACAGGGGGCGCCTGGAAACACCATATATTTT
TRBJ2-7 | TRBV27 | 16 | - | - | CASGARNLVGSYEQYF | TGTGCCAGCGGAGCCCGAAACCTCGTTGGGTCCTACGAGCAGTACTTC
TRBJ1-3 | TRBV7-2 | 14 | - | - | CASSGTLSGNTIYF | TGTGCCAGCTCTGGGACTCTCTCTGGAAACACCATATATTTT
TRBJ2-2 | TRBV28 | 17 | TRBD2 | - | CASSSGGLAGETGELFF | TGTGCCAGCAGTTCTGGGGGACTAGCGGGAGAAACCGGGGAGCTGTTTTTT
TRBJ1-2 | TRBV28 | 15 | TRBD1 | - | CASSFYTGGGYGYTF | TGTGCCAGCAGTTTTTACACAGGGGGAGGCTATGGCTACACCTTC
TRBJ2-1 | TRBV10-1 | 14 | TRBD1 | - | CASRQGASYNEQFF | TGCGCCAGCAGACAGGGGGCGTCCTACAATGAGCAGTTCTTC
TRBJ1-2 | TRBV9 | 15 | - | few | CASSPGGGGVNGYTF | TGTGCCAGCAGCCCGGGAGGAGGGGGGGTAAACGGCTACACCTTC
TRBJ2-5 | TRBV7-8 | 14 | TRBD1 | - | CASSPPTGRETQYF | TGTGCCAGCAGCCCCCCGACAGGGCGAGAGACCCAGTACTTC
TRBJ1-5 | TRBV28 | 17 | TRBD1 | - | CASSSPVGQGGGQPQHF | TGTGCCAGCAGTTCACCCGTGGGACAGGGAGGAGGTCAGCCCCAGCATTTT
TRBJ1-1 | TRBV15 | 16 | - | - | CATSAGGRLGRTEAFF | TGTGCCACCAGCGCGGGGGGTAGATTAGGGCGCACTGAAGCTTTCTTT
TRBJ2-3 | TRBV4-1 | 13 | - | - | CASSQDARDTQYF | TGCGCCAGCAGCCAAGATGCCAGGGATACGCAGTATTTT
TRBJ1-2 | TRBV27 | 14 | TRBD1 | - | CASSLQGGHYGYTF | TGTGCCAGCAGTTTACAGGGGGGCCACTATGGCTACACCTTC
TRBJ2-1 | TRBV10-2 | 16 | TRBD2 | - | CASSEALAGGGNEQFF | TGCGCCAGCAGTGAAGCACTAGCGGGAGGCGGAAATGAGCAGTTCTTC
TRBJ2-1 | TRBV19 | 14 | TRBD2 | few | CATSGLAGYNEQFF | TGTGCCACTTCAGGACTAGCGGGTTACAATGAGCAGTTCTTC
TRBJ2-1 | TRBV27 | 13 | - | - | CASSFWDNPEQFF | TGTGCCAGCAGTTTCTGGGACAACCCCGAGCAGTTCTTC
TRBJ2-7 | TRBV28 | 14 | - | once | CASRGVLGVYEQYF | TGTGCCAGCCGCGGGGTTTTGGGGGTTTACGAGCAGTACTTC
TRBJ1-2 | TRBV9 | 15 | TRBD1 | - | CASSGGQGVVYGYTF | TGTGCCAGCAGCGGGGGACAGGGGGTGGTCTATGGCTACACCTTC
TRBJ1-4 | TRBV6-1 | 15 | TRBD1 | - | CASRRQGSLNEKLFF | TGTGCCAGCAGAAGACAGGGTAGCCTTAATGAAAAACTGTTTTTT
TRBJ1-4 | TRBV5-6 | 15 | - | - | CARHPPGATNEKLFF | TGTGCCAGACACCCGCCAGGCGCAACTAATGAAAAACTGTTTTTT
TRBJ2-1 | TRBV7-2 | 15 | TRBD2 | - | CASSPGLAGGNEQFF | TGTGCCAGCAGCCCCGGACTAGCGGGAGGGAATGAGCAGTTCTTC
TRBJ1-1 | TRBV28 | 13 | - | - | CASSFGHHTEAFF | TGTGCCAGCAGCTTCGGACACCACACTGAAGCTTTCTTT
TRBJ2-1 | TRBV9 | 17 | TRBD2 | - | CASSSSTGTSGYNEQFF | TGTGCCAGCAGCTCCTCTACCGGGACTAGCGGGTACAATGAGCAGTTCTTC
TRBJ2-1 | TRBV11-3 | 15 | - | few | CASSLDGRPYNEQFF | TGTGCCAGCAGCTTGGACGGGAGACCCTACAATGAGCAGTTCTTC
TRBJ2-5 | TRBV14 | 15 | - | - | CASSQGLYSQETQYF | TGTGCCAGCAGCCAGGGCCTATACAGTCAAGAGACCCAGTACTTC
TRBJ1-1 | TRBV4-2 | 14 | - | - | CASSQDSAAREAFF | TGTGCCAGCAGCCAAGATTCGGCGGCTCGCGAAGCTTTCTTT
TRBJ1-1 | TRBV30 | 13 | - | few | CAWSVQADTEAFF | TGTGCCTGGAGTGTACAGGCGGACACTGAAGCTTTCTTT
TRBJ1-4 | TRBV6-7 | 18 | - | - | CARSILSKRLLTNEKLFF | TGTGCCAGGTCGATCTTATCCAAACGCCTATTAACGAATGAAAAACTGTTTTTT
TRBJ1-1 | TRBV4-2 | 14 | TRBD1 | - | CASSQRTGGPEAFF | TGTGCCAGCAGCCAACGGACAGGGGGCCCTGAAGCTTTCTTT
TRBJ1-1 | TRBV28 | 13 | TRBD1 | few | CASSLTGGSGAFF | TGTGCCAGCAGTCTGACAGGGGGGAGCGGAGCTTTCTTT
TRBJ2-6 | TRBV5-1 | 17 | TRBD1 | - | CASSSGQALSGANVLTF | TGCGCCAGCAGCTCGGGACAGGCACTCTCTGGGGCCAACGTCCTGACTTTC
TRBJ1-5 | TRBV4-1 | 17 | - | - | CASSQEGGGGSNQPQHF | TGCGCCAGCAGCCAAGAAGGTGGGGGAGGAAGCAATCAGCCCCAGCATTTT
TRBJ1-1 | TRBV28 | 15 | TRBD1 | - | CASSSGQGANTEAFF | TGTGCCAGCAGTTCGGGACAGGGGGCGAACACTGAAGCTTTCTTT
TRBJ1-1 | TRBV29-1 | 13 | - | - | CSVIQRGNTEAFF | TGCAGCGTGATACAGCGGGGGAACACTGAAGCTTTCTTT
TRBJ1-1 | TRBV14 | 13 | - | - | CASSQGGQTEAFF | TGTGCCAGCAGCCAAGGGGGGCAGACTGAAGCTTTCTTT
TRBJ1-2 | TRBV7-2 | 11 | TRBD1 | - | CASRQGYGYTF | TGTGCCAGCAGACAGGGGTATGGCTACACCTTC
TRBJ2-3 | TRBV19 | 16 | TRBD2 | - | CASSMALAGGTDTQYF | TGTGCCAGTAGTATGGCCCTAGCGGGAGGTACAGATACGCAGTATTTT
TRBJ1-1 | TRBV6-1 | 12 | - | - | CASLRVNTEAFF | TGTGCCAGCCTTCGGGTGAACACTGAAGCTTTCTTT